The 14 T cell receptor beta chains reported below all come from one sample, sequenced in a study of blood T cell repertoires in COVID-19. Sequenced by immunoSEQ multiplex PCR; TCRdb stores in-frame clones only, minus some. The sample contains about 83,000 clones, around 86% of which appear only once. Sequencing was done on a sample of peripheral blood. The receptors shown here come from a man in his fifties with active COVID-19.

In its sample, this clone was seen once. This chain connects TRBV9 to TRBJ2-2, with D tentatively TRBD2 (5 bases). The CDR3 is 15 amino acids. V gave up 3 bases and J gave up 4 bases, with 13 bases separating them. Germline CDR1 SGDLS, CDR2 YYNGEE. CDR3 sequence (DNA): TGTGCCAGCAGCGCTATTTTAGAGGGCACCGGGGAGCTGTTTTTT. Its protein product is CASSAILEGTGELFF.

V usage is TRBV4-2 and J usage is TRBJ2-3; 11 bases agree with TRBD2. Germline trimming cut 0 bases from V and 1 base from J; bases unmatched to any gene: 12. The germline gives CDR1 LGHNA, CDR2 YNFKEQ. The CDR3 is 20 amino acids. CDR3 amino acids: CASSQEPSGGRGPRTDTQYF. CDR3 sequence (DNA): TGTGCCAGCAGCCAAGAGCCTAGCGGGGGGAGGGGGCCCCGCACAGATACGCAGTATTTT.

In its sample, this clone was seen once. V and J are TRBV4-3 and TRBJ2-7, with 7 bases that match TRBD1. CDR3 length: 14 amino acids. Looked up from germline, CDR1 is LGHNA and CDR2 is YSLEER. V gave up 3 bases and J gave up 2 bases; unmatched junction bases: 4. As DNA, the CDR3 is TGCGCCAGCAGCCACCTGACAGGGACCTACGAGCAGTACTTC. This encodes CASSHLTGTYEQYF.

This clone was picked up a small number of times. This chain connects TRBV14 to TRBJ1-2; D is possibly TRBD1 (6 bases). There are 12 residues in the CDR3. CDR1 is SGHDN and CDR2 is FVKESK in the germline V gene. V shed 5 bases and J shed 8 bases, with 12 bases lying between them. The CDR3 region has the DNA TGTGCCAGCAGCGGGGGCTTTAGAGGCTACACCTTC. Amino acid sequence: CASSGGFRGYTF. Full variable domain (missing parts from reference TRBV14 and TRBJ1-2): EAGVTQFPSHSVIEKGQTVTLRCDPISGHDNLYWYRRVMGKEIKFLLHFVKESKQDESGMPNNRFLAERTGGTYSTLKVQPAELEDSGVYFCASSGGFRGYTFGSGTRLTVV.

This clone was counted only a few times. This chain uses TRBV7-9 with TRBJ1-3; 8 positions agree with TRBD1. The CDR3 has 16 amino acids. The trim removed 3 bases at V and 3 bases at J, leaving 7 bases unmatched. The germline V gene has CDR1 SEHNR and CDR2 FQNEAQ (reference sequence). The CDR3 loop reads CASSFGQGARGNTIYF. The CDR3 DNA follows: TGTGCCAGCAGCTTTGGCCAGGGGGCGCGTGGAAACACCATATATTTT.

This clone has more than one count but fewer than ten. The rearrangement joins TRBV18 to TRBJ2-2; 8 nucleotides match TRBD2. Unmatched junction bases numbered 2, after V lost 3 bases and J lost 5 bases. CDR1 is KGHSH, CDR2 LQKENI, per germline. The CDR3 has 14 residues. The CDR3 coding sequence is TGTGCCAGCTCACCGGAGCGGGGGACCGGGGAGCTGTTTTTT. Amino acid sequence: CASSPERGTGELFF.

This clone was counted a single time. The gene calls are TRBV18 and TRBJ2-5; 11 nucleotides align to TRBD2. This CDR3 contains 16 residues. The germline V gene encodes CDR1 KGHSH and CDR2 LQKENI. Trimming cost V 5 bases and J 4 bases; bases outside gene matches: 9. CDR3 sequence reads: CASSSSTSGDGETQYF. The CDR3 region has the DNA TGTGCCAGCTCATCCTCGACTAGCGGGGACGGAGAGACCCAGTACTTC.

This chain joins TRBV19 and TRBJ2-1; D perhaps matches TRBD2 (5 bases). Germline V gene data show CDR1 as LNHDA and CDR2 as SQIVND (reference sequence). Trimming shortened V by 3 bases and J by 13 bases, and 16 bases separated the two germline ends. This CDR3 has 13 amino acids. The CDR3 DNA is TGTGCCAGTAGTATTAAAGGGCGGGTTCTACAGTTCTTC. Translated, it gives CASSIKGRVLQFF.

Here the CDR3 DNA reads TGTGCCACCCAAGGACAGGCCAACTATGGCTACACCTTC. This gives the protein CATQGQANYGYTF. The rearrangement links TRBV28 to TRBJ1-2; 7 nucleotides line up with TRBD1. The V gene end was trimmed by 10 bases and the J gene end by 2 bases; junction bases not matched to a gene: 7. The CDR3 totals 13 residues. Germline CDR1 reads MDHEN; CDR2 reads SYDVKM.

The chain employs TRBV18 and TRBJ2-3; the D is unclear. Germline V lookup: CDR1 KGHSH, CDR2 LQKENI. There are 15 residues in the CDR3. V lost 2 bases to trimming and J lost 0 bases, with 9 bases between them. CDR3 in DNA: TGTGCCAGCTCACCATCCTGGCAGAGCACAGATACGCAGTATTTT. Its protein is CASSPSWQSTDTQYF.

V usage is TRBV18 and J usage is TRBJ1-4; a possible D gene is TRBD1 (5 bases). CDR1 KGHSH and CDR2 LQKENI come from the germline V gene. V was clipped by 6 bases and J by 4 bases, with 18 bases between them. The CDR3 has 16 amino acids. CDR3 DNA: TGTGCCAGCTCTCTAACAGGAAGCAGTTATAATGAAAAACTGTTTTTT. It codes for CASSLTGSSYNEKLFF. Full variable domain (missing parts from reference TRBV18 and TRBJ1-4): NAGVMQNPRHLVRRRGQEARLRCSPMKGHSHVYWYRQLPEEGLKFMVYLQKENIIDESGMPKERFSAEFPKEGPSILRIQQVVRGDSAAYFCASSLTGSSYNEKLFFGSGTQLSVL.

This clone was seen a handful of times. This chain joins TRBV5-1 and TRBJ2-7; 7 nucleotides align to TRBD1. J gave up 4 bases and V 4 bases, and 8 bases lay outside the gene matches. Germline V CDR1 and CDR2: SGHRS, YFSETQ. The CDR3 sequence is 14 residues long. The CDR3 bases are TGCGCCAGCAGCGTACAGGGGATTGGGTACGAGCAGTACTTC. This codes for CASSVQGIGYEQYF.

The chain links TRBV6-5 to TRBJ1-3; 7 nucleotides align to TRBD1. Germline CDR1 MNHEY, CDR2 SVGAGI. V was pared by 5 bases and J by 7 bases, with 5 bases of the junction left unmatched. This CDR3 comprises 13 residues. CDR3 nucleotides: TGTGCCAGCAGTACACAGGGGTTCAACACCATATATTTT. Translated: CASSTQGFNTIYF.

The rearrangement joins TRBV28 to TRBJ2-7; TRBD2 matches at 9 bases. The CDR3 loop spans 19 amino acids. Losses at the gene ends were 1 base for V and 4 bases for J; bases not matched to a gene: 17. Germline V gene data show CDR1 as MDHEN and CDR2 as SYDVKM. CDR3 amino acids: CASSLFFKGLAELAYEQYF. DNA of the CDR3: TGTGCCAGCAGTTTATTTTTTAAGGGACTAGCAGAACTTGCGTACGAGCAGTACTTC.